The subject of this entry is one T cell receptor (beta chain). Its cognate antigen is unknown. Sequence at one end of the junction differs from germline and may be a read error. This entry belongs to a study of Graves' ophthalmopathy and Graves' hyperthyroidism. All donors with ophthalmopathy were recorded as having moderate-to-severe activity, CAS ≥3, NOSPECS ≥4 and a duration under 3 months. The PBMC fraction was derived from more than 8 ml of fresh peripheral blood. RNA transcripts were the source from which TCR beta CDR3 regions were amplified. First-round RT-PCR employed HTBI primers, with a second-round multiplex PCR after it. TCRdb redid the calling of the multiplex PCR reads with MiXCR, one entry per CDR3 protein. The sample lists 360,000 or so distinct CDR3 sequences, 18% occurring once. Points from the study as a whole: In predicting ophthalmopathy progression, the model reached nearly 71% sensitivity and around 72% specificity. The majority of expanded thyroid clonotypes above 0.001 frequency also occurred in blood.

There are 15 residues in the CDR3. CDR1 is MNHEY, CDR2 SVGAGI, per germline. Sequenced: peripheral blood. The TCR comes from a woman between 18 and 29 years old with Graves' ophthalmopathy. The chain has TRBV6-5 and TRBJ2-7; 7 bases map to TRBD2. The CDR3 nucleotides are TGTGCCAGCAGTCACTCGCCGTCTAGCGGTATCCAGCAGTACTTC. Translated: CASSHSPSSGIQQYF.